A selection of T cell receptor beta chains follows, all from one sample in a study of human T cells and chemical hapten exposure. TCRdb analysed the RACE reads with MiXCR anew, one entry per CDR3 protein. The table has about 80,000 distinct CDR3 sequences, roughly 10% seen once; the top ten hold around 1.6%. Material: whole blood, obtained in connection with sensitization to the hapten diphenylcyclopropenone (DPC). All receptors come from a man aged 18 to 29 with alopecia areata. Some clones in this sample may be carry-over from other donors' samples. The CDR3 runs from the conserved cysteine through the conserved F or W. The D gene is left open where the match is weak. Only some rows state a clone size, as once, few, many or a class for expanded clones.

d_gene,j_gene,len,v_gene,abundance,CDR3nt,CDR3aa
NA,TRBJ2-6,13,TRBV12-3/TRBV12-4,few,TGTGCCGGGAAGACGTCCGGGGCCAACGTCCTGACTTTC,CAGKTSGANVLTF
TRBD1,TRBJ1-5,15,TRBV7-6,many,TGTGCCAGCAGCTTAACCACAGGGGAACATCAGCCCCAGCATTTT,CASSLTTGEHQPQHF
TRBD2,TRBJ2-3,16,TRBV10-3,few,TGTGCCATCAGTGAGCAACAGCGGGGGATGGGGGATACGCAGTATTTT,CAISEQQRGMGDTQYF
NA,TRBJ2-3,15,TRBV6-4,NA,TGTGCCAGCAGTGACTCCGGGACTAGCACAGATACGCAGTATTTT,CASSDSGTSTDTQYF
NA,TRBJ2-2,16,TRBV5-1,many,TGCGCCAGCAGCTTGTCGTCTTCGGGAAACACCGGGGAGCTGTTTTTT,CASSLSSSGNTGELFF
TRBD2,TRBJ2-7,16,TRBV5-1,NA,TGCGCCAGCAGCTTGGACAACTGGGGGGGTTCCTACGAGCAGTACTTC,CASSLDNWGGSYEQYF
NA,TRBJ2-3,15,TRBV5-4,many,TGTGCCAGCAGTAAGGCGGGCGGGTGGACAGATACGCAGTATTTT,CASSKAGGWTDTQYF
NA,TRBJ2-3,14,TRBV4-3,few,TGCGCCAGCAGCCGAGGGGCAAGCACAGATACGCAGTATTTT,CASSRGASTDTQYF
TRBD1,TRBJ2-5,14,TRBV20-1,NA,TGCAGTGCGAGAGTGACAGGGGGAGCGGAGACCCAGTACTTC,CSARVTGGAETQYF
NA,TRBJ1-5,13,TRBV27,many,TGTGCCAGCAGGCCTAGGTTGAATCAGCCCCAGCATTTT,CASRPRLNQPQHF
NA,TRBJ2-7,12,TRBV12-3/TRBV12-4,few,TGTGCCAGCCGGGGAAACTCCTACGAGCAGTACTTC,CASRGNSYEQYF
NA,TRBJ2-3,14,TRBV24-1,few,TGTGCCACCAGTGATTCAGGGTACGAAGATACGCAGTATTTT,CATSDSGYEDTQYF
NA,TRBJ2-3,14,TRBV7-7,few,TGTGCCAGCAGCTTACGCGGGTTCACAGATACGCAGTATTTT,CASSLRGFTDTQYF
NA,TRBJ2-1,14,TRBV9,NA,TGTGCCAGCAGCGTAGGTGAGGGCTGGGATGAGCAGTTCTTC,CASSVGEGWDEQFF
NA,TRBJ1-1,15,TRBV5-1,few,TGCGCCAGCAGCTTGGAATTGGTCGGGAACACTGAAGCTTTCTTT,CASSLELVGNTEAFF
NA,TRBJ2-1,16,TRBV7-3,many,TGTGCCAGCAGCTTAATCCCCGCCAGGGTAATAGATGAGCAGTTCTTC,CASSLIPARVIDEQFF
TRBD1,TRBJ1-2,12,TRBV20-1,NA,TGCAGGGGAGGGGGCCTCTTGTTTGGCTACACCTTC,CRGGGLLFGYTF
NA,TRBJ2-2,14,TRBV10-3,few,TGTGCCATCAGTGAGGCGGCTCCACCCGGGGAGCTGTTTTTT,CAISEAAPPGELFF
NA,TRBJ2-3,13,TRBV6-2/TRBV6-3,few,TGTGCCAGCAGTTGGGCAGCCACAGATACGCAGTATTTT,CASSWAATDTQYF
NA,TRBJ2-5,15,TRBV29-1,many,TGCAGCGTTAAACGGAGCGGAGACACCCAAGAGACCCAGTACTTC,CSVKRSGDTQETQYF
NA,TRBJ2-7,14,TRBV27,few,TGTGCCAGCAGTTTATCGGACATAGCCTACGAGCAGTACTTC,CASSLSDIAYEQYF
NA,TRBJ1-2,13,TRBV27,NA,TGTGCCAGCAGTTCTGGGTTGGGCTATGGCTACACCTTC,CASSSGLGYGYTF
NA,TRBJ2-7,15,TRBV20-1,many,TGCAGTGCTAGAGGCGGCAACCCAACCGCCTACGAGCAGTACTTC,CSARGGNPTAYEQYF
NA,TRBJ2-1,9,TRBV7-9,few,TGTGCCAGCAGCTTCCCAAAGTTCTTC,CASSFPKFF
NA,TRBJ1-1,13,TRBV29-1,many,TGCAGCGTTGAAGTCATAACGAACACTGAAGCTTTCTTT,CSVEVITNTEAFF
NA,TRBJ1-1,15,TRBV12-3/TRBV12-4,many,TGTGCCAGCTACTACGTCTGGGGAATGAACACTGAAGCTTTCTTT,CASYYVWGMNTEAFF
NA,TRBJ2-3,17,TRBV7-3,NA,TGTGCCAGCAGCTTAACGGAGGGGGTAATTGGTTCAGATACGCAGTATTTT,CASSLTEGVIGSDTQYF
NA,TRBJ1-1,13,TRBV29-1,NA,TGCAGCGTTGATCGGGGCATGAACACTGAAGCTTTCTTT,CSVDRGMNTEAFF
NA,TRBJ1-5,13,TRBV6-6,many,TGTGCCAGCAGTTTCATCCCAGATCAGCCCCAGCATTTT,CASSFIPDQPQHF
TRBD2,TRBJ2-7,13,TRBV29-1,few,TGCAGCGTTCCGAGCGGGGGGCCCTACGAGCAGTACTTC,CSVPSGGPYEQYF
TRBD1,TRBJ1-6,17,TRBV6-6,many,TGTGCCAGCAGTCCATCTACTTGGACAGGGGGCAATTCACCCCTCCACTTT,CASSPSTWTGGNSPLHF
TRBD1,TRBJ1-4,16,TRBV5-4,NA,TGTGCCAGCAGCCCTGTCCCGGGACAGACAAATGAAAAACTGTTTTTT,CASSPVPGQTNEKLFF
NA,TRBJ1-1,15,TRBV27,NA,TGTGCCAGCAGACCCGGACAGTTAAGGAGAACTGAAGCTTTCTTT,CASRPGQLRRTEAFF
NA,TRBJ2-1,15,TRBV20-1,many,TGCAGTGCTAGAGATGGGCGTGGTACATACAATGAGCAGTTCTTC,CSARDGRGTYNEQFF
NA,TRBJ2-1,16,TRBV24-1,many,TGTGCCACCAGTGATTTCCCCTCGACAGGTAGGGATGAGCAGTTCTTC,CATSDFPSTGRDEQFF
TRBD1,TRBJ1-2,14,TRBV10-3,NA,TGTGCCATCAGTGGTGGGACAGAAAGCTATGGCTACACCTTC,CAISGGTESYGYTF
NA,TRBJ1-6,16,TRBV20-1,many,TGCAGTGCTAGAGATCTGGGGGACGGGTATAATTCACCCCTCCACTTT,CSARDLGDGYNSPLHF
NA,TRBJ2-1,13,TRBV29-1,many,TGCAGCGCTGAGGGCGAACTGGCCAATGAGCAGTTCTTC,CSAEGELANEQFF
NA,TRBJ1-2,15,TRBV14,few,TGTGCCAGCAGCCAAGGGTACCGGGGCCTATATGGCTACACCTTC,CASSQGYRGLYGYTF
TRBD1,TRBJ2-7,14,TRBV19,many,TGTGCCAGCAGACTGACAGGGGCCGCCTACGAGCAGTACTTC,CASRLTGAAYEQYF
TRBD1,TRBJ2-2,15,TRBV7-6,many,TGTGCCAGCAGCTCCGGGACAGGGGGGACCGGGGAGCTGTTTTTT,CASSSGTGGTGELFF
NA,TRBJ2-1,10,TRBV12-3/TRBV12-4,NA,TGTGCCAGCAGTTTCTCTGAGCAGTTCTTC,CASSFSEQFF
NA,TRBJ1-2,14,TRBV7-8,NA,TGTGCCAGCAGCTTAGAGGGTCCTAACTATGGCTACACCTTC,CASSLEGPNYGYTF
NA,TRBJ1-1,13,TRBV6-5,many,TGTGCCAGCAGCCCAGACAGATACACTGAAGCTTTCTTT,CASSPDRYTEAFF
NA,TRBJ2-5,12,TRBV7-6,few,TGTGCCAGCAGCTTAGGATCCCAGACCCAGTACTTC,CASSLGSQTQYF
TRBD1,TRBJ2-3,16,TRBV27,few,TGTGCCAGCAGTCCAGCCGGGGGACAGGGATCAGATACGCAGTATTTT,CASSPAGGQGSDTQYF
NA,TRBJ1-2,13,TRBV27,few,TGTGCCAGCAGTTTACGAGTAACGAATGGCTACACCTTC,CASSLRVTNGYTF
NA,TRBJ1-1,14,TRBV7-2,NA,TGTGCCAGCAGCTCGGTTAGAGGAGATACTGAAGCTTTCTTT,CASSSVRGDTEAFF
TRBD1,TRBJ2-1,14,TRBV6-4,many,TGTGCCAGCAGTCCGACAGGGGAGGTCAATGAGCAGTTCTTC,CASSPTGEVNEQFF
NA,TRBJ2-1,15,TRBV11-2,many,TGTGCCAGCAGCACCTACAAGAGCTCCTACAATGAGCAGTTCTTC,CASSTYKSSYNEQFF
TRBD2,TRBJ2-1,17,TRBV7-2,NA,TGTGCCAGCAGCTTAGCGCGGGGGAGACAGCCCTACAATGAGCAGTTCTTC,CASSLARGRQPYNEQFF
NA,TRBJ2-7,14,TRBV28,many,TGTGCCAGCAGTTTTTTCGGACAAACCTACGAGCAGTACTTC,CASSFFGQTYEQYF
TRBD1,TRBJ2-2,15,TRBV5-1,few,TGCGTCAGCAGCCGGGACAGGCGGGGCACCGGGGAGCTGTTTTTT,CVSSRDRRGTGELFF
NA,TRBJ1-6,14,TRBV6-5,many,TGTGCCAGCAGGCAGACAGTTACTAATTCACCCCTCCACTTT,CASRQTVTNSPLHF
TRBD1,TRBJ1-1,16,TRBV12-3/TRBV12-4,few,TGTGCCAGCAGTTTTTCGAGGGGCAGGGGGCGTACTGAAGCTTTCTTT,CASSFSRGRGRTEAFF
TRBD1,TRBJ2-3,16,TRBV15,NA,TGTGCCACCAGCAGGGGATGGGGACAGGAGGCAGATACGCAGTATTTT,CATSRGWGQEADTQYF
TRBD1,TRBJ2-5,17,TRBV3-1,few,TGTGCCAGCAGCCAAGCAACCGGGGCCAGGGGGCGAGAGACCCAGTACTTC,CASSQATGARGRETQYF
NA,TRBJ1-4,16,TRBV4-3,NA,TGCGCCAGCAGCCGGGGAGGGGCCGCAACTAATGAAAAACTGTTTTTT,CASSRGGAATNEKLFF
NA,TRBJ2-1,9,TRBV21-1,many,TGTGCCAGCAGCAAGGAGGAGTTCTTC,CASSKEEFF